This T cell receptor (beta chain) appears in the sequencing data of a study of control samples from healthy donors and cancer patients. The CDR3 is 14 amino acids. V lost 0 bases, J lost 7 bases, and 11 bases lay in between. Germline CDR1 reads SGHKS; CDR2 reads YYEKEE (reference sequence). Profiling relied on immunoSEQ multiplex PCR, and the TCRdb table lists in-frame clones only, not all of them. The table shows more than 25,000 clones, with approximately 95% occurring only once. This clone was observed a few times. Sample: blood. This rearrangement joins TRBV5-5 to TRBJ1-5; a weak D match, TRBD1 (6 bases). The clonotype comes from a man aged 55 to 69 in good health. The CDR3 region is CASSLVGGRQPQHF. The CDR3 DNA reads as TGTGCCAGCAGCTTGGTTGGGGGCCGACAGCCCCAGCATTTT.